This T cell receptor (beta chain) emerged from a study of T cell clonality in common variable immunodeficiency. Study-level findings and limits: Common variable immunodeficiency TCR beta sequences reportedly had fewer deletions and N-nucleotide insertions.

Comment on this clone: Its matching antigen is unknown. The CDR3 goes on 3 residues after the read ends, and that part is filled in from the germline J gene.

J was trimmed by 3 bases and V by 1 base; bases with no gene match: 2. This CDR3 is built from 16 residues. Germline lookup yields CDR1 KGHSH and CDR2 LQKENI. Sequencing used immunoSEQ multiplex PCR; TCRdb keeps in-frame clones, though not all of them. The sample yields about 15,000 clones, without any singletons. The origin of this receptor is a human donor with common variable immunodeficiency. The V and J genes are TRBV18 and TRBJ2-2; 10 nucleotides agree with TRBD1. The sequenced sample consisted of peripheral blood mononuclear cells. The part of the CDR3 DNA that was read is TGTGCCAGCTCACCACGACAGGGGGCCGACACCGGGGAG. Its translation is CASSPRQGADTGE. The CDR3 reads in full as CASSPRQGADTGELFF.